This entry concerns a single T cell receptor (beta chain). The data belong to a study of cytomegalovirus exposure and HLA in healthy donors. CDR3 length: 14 amino acids. Germline CDR1 reads SGHVS; CDR2 reads FQNEAQ. The ends lost 5 bases at V and 2 bases at J; junction bases unmatched: 5. PCR was performed using 60 Vbeta and 13 Jbeta primers. Method: immunoSEQ multiplex PCR; TCRdb's copy keeps in-frame clones and lacks some. The sample includes around 110,000 clones, roughly 9% of them seen just once. V usage is TRBV7-8 and J usage is TRBJ2-7, with 8 positions matching TRBD1. Sequencing was carried out using PBMCs. The sequence was obtained from a man between 25 and 39 years old in good health and CMV-seronegative. The CDR3 coding sequence is TGTGCCAGCAGCACAAGGGACAGGCCCTACGAGCAGTACTTC. Protein sequence: CASSTRDRPYEQYF.